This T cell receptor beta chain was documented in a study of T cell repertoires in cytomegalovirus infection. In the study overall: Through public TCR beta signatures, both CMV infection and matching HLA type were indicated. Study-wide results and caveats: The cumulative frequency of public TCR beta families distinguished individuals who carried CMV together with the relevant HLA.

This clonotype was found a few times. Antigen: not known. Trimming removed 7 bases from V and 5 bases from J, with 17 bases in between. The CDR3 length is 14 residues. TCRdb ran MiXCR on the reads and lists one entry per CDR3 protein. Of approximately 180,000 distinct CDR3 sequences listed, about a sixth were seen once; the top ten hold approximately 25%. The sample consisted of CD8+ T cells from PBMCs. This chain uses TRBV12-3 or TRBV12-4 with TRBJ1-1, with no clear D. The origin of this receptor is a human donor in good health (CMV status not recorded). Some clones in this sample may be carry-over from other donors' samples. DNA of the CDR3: TGTGCCAGCACTCCGGGTTACGAGGAGACTGAAGCTTTCTTT. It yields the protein CASTPGYEETEAFF.